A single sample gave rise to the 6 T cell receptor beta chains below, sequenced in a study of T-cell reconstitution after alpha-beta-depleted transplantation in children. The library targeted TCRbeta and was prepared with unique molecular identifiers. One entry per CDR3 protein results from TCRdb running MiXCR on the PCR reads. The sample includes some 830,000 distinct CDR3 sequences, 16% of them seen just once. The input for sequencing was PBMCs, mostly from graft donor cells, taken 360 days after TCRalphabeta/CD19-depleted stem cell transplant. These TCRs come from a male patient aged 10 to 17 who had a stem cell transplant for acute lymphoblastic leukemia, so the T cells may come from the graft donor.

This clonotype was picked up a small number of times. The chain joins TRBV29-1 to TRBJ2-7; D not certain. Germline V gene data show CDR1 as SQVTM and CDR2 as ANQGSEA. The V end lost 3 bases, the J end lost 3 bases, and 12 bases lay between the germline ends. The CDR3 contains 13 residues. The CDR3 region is CSVDPGPSYEQYF. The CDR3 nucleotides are TGCAGCGTTGATCCCGGCCCGAGCTACGAGCAGTACTTC.

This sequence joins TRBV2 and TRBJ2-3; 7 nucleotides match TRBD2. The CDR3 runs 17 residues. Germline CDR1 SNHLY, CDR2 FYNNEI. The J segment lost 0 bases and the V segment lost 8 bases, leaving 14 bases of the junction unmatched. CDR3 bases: TGTGCCAGCGTGACATGGCTAGCGGAAACTAGCACAGATACGCAGTATTTT. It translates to CASVTWLAETSTDTQYF.

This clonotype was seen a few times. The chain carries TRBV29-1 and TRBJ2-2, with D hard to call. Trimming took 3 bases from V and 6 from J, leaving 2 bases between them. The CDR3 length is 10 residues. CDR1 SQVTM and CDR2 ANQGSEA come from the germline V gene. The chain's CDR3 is CSVDAGELFF. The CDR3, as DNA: TGCAGCGTTGATGCCGGGGAGCTGTTTTTT.

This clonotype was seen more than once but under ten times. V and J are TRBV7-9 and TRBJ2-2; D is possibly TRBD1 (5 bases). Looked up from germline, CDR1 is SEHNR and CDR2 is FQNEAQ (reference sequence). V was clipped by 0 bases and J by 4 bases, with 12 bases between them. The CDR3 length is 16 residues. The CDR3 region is CASSLAMTEVTGELFF. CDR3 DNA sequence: TGTGCCAGCAGCTTAGCGATGACAGAGGTCACCGGGGAGCTGTTTTTT.

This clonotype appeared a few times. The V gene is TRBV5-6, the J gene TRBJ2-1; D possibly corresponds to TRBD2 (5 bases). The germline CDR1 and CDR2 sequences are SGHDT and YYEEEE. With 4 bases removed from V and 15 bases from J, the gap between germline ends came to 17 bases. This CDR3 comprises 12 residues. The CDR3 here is CASSPGSLPVFF. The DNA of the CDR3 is TGTGCCAGCAGCCCGGGATCCCTACCCGTGTTCTTC.

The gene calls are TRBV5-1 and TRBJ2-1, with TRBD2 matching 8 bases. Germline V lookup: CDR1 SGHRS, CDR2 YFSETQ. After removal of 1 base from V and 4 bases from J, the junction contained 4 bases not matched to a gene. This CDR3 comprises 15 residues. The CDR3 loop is CASSLKLAEYNEQFF. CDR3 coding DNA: TGCGCCAGCAGCTTGAAACTAGCGGAGTACAATGAGCAGTTCTTC.